These 13 T cell receptor beta chains originate from one sample sequenced in a study of CD8+CD57+ T cells in acquired aplastic anemia. Researchers used genomic DNA as the template to profile TCR beta VDJ and CDR3. One entry per CDR3 protein, called by TCRdb with MiXCR from the reads. The table records under 350,000 distinct CDR3 sequences, 56% of them present only once. Patients who underwent sequencing had shown CD8+CD57+ cell expansion by flow cytometry. Sequences were obtained from sorted CD4+, CD8+, or CD8+CD57+ T cells (not recorded which) from PBMCs. All receptors derive from a human donor with aplastic anemia.

This rearrangement joins TRBV19 to TRBJ2-7; D is possibly TRBD1 (5 bases). Germline values: CDR1 LNHDA, CDR2 SQIVND (reference sequence). V lost 4 bases and J lost 2, with 15 bases in between. There are 15 residues in the CDR3. The CDR3 DNA is TGTGCCAGTAGTAGGGGCGGACGGAAGACCTACGAGCAGTACTTC. Translating it yields CASSRGGRKTYEQYF.

This chain connects TRBV5-1 to TRBJ2-7; D remains unclear. V shed 4 bases and J shed 4 bases, with 15 bases lying between them. This CDR3 is 14 amino acids long. In germline, CDR1 is SGHRS, CDR2 YFSETQ. The CDR3 DNA sequence: TGCGCCAGCAGCCCGGATGGGGTACTTTACGAGCAGTACTTC. Its translation: CASSPDGVLYEQYF.

CDR3 residues: CSAITGGADTQYF. Written as DNA, the CDR3 is TGCAGTGCTATTACGGGGGGCGCAGATACGCAGTATTTT. The rearrangement joins TRBV20-1 to TRBJ2-3, with a possible D match to TRBD2 (7 bases). CDR1 and CDR2 from the germline V gene are DFQATT and SNEGSKA (reference sequence). The CDR3 totals 13 residues. The V end was cut by 4 bases, the J end by 4 bases, with 12 bases between.

The chain links TRBV20-1 to TRBJ1-3, with D hard to call. The V gene lost 0 bases and the J gene lost 0 bases, with 12 bases spanning the gap. This CDR3 is 16 amino acids long. The germline V gene has CDR1 DFQATT and CDR2 SNEGSKA (reference sequence). The CDR3 bases are TGCAGTGCTAGAGATCCGGGAGCCCACTCTGGAAACACCATATATTTT. It translates to CSARDPGAHSGNTIYF.

The V gene is TRBV5-1, the J gene TRBJ1-1; D may be TRBD1 (6 bases). The CDR3 totals 13 residues. Trimming took off 7 bases at V and 4 bases at J, with 14 bases between the two ends. CDR1 SGHRS and CDR2 YFSETQ come from the germline V gene. CDR3 bases: TGCGCCAGCGGCCTGACAGGAGGCACTGAAGCTTTCTTT. Translation gives CASGLTGGTEAFF.

Of note for this clonotype: The junction and the germline gene differ at one end; a read error may be behind it. The V call is TRBV10-3, the J call TRBJ2-7; 7 positions agree with TRBD1. The length of the CDR3 is 16 residues. Germline-derived CDR1 and CDR2 are ENHRY and SYGVKD. Written as DNA, the CDR3 is TGTGCTATCAGTGGGGGCAGGGGGTCCAGTGCCTACGAGCAGTACTTC. Translated: CAISGGRGSSAYEQYF.

This clonotype has only one observation. Its ends do not fully match the called genes, so a read error is possible. V and J are TRBV24-1 and TRBJ2-5, with TRBD2 matching 14 bases. The length of the CDR3 is 18 residues. CDR1 and CDR2 (germline): KGHDR, SFDVKD. The CDR3 coding sequence is TGTGCCACCGGTGATTTGTGTCGACTAGCGGGGGGGGGGGAGACCCAGTACTTC. Its translation is CATGDLCRLAGGGETQYF.

This clonotype was counted ten times or more. V and J are TRBV7-9 and TRBJ1-6; possible D gene TRBD1, 6 bases. V was trimmed by 5 bases and J by 0 bases, leaving 14 bases between them. CDR1 and CDR2 (germline): SEHNR, FQNEAQ (reference sequence). The CDR3 consists of 17 residues. CDR3 residues: CASSGDTASSYNSPLHF. The CDR3 nucleotides read TGTGCCAGCAGCGGGGACACCGCGAGCTCCTATAATTCACCCCTCCACTTT.

The chain uses TRBV5-8 and TRBJ1-4; maybe TRBD1 (6 bases). This CDR3 region has 14 residues. The V gene lost 3 bases and the J gene lost 7 bases, with 13 bases spanning the gap. Germline lookup yields CDR1 SGHTS and CDR2 YDEGEE. In nucleotides, the CDR3 is TGTGCCAGCAGCTCAGGGGAGGGGAGTGAAAAACTGTTTTTT. Translated, it gives CASSSGEGSEKLFF.

This clonotype was seen at least ten times. This chain joins TRBV9 and TRBJ2-1; 11 bases align to TRBD2. From germline, CDR1 is SGDLS and CDR2 YYNGEE. This CDR3 comprises 17 residues. Unmatched junction bases numbered 6, after V lost 3 bases and J lost 1 base. CDR3 protein: CASSASGLAVSYNEQFF. The CDR3 coding sequence is TGTGCCAGCAGCGCCTCGGGACTAGCGGTATCCTACAATGAGCAGTTCTTC.

This clonotype was observed a few times. CDR3 bases: TGCGCCAGCAGCTTCGGACAGGGGTCGAGCTACGAGCAGTACTTC. It codes for CASSFGQGSSYEQYF. The chain joins TRBV5-1 to TRBJ2-7; 9 bases map to TRBD1. The ends lost 2 bases at V and 3 bases at J; junction bases unmatched: 6. Germline V lookup: CDR1 SGHRS, CDR2 YFSETQ. This CDR3 is 15 amino acids long.

V usage is TRBV20-1 and J usage is TRBJ2-7; 9 positions match TRBD2. J was trimmed by 5 bases and V by 6 bases; bases with no gene match: 11. CDR1 and CDR2 (germline): DFQATT, SNEGSKA (reference sequence). The CDR3 is 14 amino acids. The CDR3 loop reads CSASFASGANEQYF. The CDR3 DNA reads TGCAGTGCAAGCTTTGCTAGCGGGGCAAACGAGCAGTACTTC.

The CDR3 loop reads CASSPGGLSTDAQYF. Written as DNA, the CDR3 is TGTGCCAGCAGCCCAGGGGGCTTAAGCACTGATGCGCAGTATTTT. The rearrangement joins TRBV7-2 to TRBJ2-3; 8 nucleotides agree with TRBD1. This CDR3 spans 15 amino acids. Germline CDR1 is SGHTA and CDR2 is FQGNSA. V shed 5 bases, J shed 10 bases, and the junction held 14 bases outside the gene matches.